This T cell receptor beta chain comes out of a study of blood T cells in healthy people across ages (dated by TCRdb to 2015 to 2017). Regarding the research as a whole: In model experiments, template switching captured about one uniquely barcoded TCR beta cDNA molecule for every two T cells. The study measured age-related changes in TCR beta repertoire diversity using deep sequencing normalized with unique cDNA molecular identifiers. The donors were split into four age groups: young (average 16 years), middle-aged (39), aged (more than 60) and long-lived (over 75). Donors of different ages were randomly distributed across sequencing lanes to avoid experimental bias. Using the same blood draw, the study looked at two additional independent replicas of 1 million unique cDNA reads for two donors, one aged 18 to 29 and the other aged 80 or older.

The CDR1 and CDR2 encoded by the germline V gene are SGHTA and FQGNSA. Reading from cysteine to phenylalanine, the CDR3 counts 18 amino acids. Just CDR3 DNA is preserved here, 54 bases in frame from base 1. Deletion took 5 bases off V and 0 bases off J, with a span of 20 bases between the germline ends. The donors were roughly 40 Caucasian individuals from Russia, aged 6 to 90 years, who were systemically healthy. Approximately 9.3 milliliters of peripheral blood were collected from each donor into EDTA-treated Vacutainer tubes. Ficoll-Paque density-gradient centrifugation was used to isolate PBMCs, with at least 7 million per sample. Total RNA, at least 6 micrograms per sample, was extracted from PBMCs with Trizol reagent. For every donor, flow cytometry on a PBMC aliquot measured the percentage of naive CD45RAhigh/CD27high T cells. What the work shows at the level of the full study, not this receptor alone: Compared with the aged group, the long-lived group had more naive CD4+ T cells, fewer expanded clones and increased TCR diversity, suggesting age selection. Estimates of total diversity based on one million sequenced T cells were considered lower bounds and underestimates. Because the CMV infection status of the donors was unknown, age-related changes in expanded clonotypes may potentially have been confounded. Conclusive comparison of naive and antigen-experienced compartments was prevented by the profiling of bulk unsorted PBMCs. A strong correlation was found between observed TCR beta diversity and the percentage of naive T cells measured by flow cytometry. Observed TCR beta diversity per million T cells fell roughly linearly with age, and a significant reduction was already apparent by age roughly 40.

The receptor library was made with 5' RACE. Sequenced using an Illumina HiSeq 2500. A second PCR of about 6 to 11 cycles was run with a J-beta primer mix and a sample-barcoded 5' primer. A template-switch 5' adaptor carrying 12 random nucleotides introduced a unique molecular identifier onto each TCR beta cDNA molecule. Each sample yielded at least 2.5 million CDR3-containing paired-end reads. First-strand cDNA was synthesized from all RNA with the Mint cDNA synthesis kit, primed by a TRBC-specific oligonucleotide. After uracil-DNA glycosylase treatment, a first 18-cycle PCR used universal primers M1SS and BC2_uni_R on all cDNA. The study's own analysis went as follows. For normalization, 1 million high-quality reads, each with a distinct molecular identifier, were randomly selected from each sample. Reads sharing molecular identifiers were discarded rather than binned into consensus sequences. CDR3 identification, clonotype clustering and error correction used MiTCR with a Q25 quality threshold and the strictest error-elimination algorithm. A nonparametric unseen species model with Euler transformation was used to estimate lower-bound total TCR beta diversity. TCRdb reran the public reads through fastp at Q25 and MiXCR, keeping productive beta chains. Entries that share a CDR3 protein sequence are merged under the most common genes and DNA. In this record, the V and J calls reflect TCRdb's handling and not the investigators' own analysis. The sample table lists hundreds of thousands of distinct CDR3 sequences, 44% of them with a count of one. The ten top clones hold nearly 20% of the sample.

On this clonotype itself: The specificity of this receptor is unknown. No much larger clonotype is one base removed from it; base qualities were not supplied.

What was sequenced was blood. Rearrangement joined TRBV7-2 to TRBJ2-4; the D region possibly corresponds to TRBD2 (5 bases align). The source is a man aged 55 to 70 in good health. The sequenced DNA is TGTGCCAGCAGCCCAGGACGGACGCCGGACTTAGCCAAAAACATTCAGTACTTC. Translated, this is CASSPGRTPDLAKNIQYF.